This T cell receptor beta chain was profiled in a study of blood T cell repertoires in COVID-19 (dated by TCRdb to 2020 to 2022). Describing the broader study: The collaborator samples originated in the United States, Italy and Spain and spanned the acute and convalescent phases of COVID-19. The prospective study material was composed of cDNA or gDNA derived from T cells, B-cell-depleted T cells, or PBMCs. The dataset comprised deeply sampled blood TCRbeta repertoires from subjects exposed to, actively infected with, or recovered from COVID-19. The repertoires were made available in a free public database intended to serve as a resource for research on the immune response to SARS-CoV-2. The samples were drawn from the first 160 participants of the ongoing ImmuneRACE study and from 1,254 subjects provided by 6 global collaborators. The sample metadata nearly always contained a de-identified subject ID, COVID-19 status, age in years and sex. Where available, HLA class I and class II types were taken from metadata supplied by the sample provider and were not determined by assay-based typing. The research as a whole found: Clinical and demographic metadata were provided uncurated, with the amount varying by source and participant.

Participants in the prospective study were aged roughly 18 to 89 years, lived in some 24 United States geographic areas, and enrolled through a virtual design. In the prospective study, cohorts were assigned on the basis of participant-reported clinical history obtained from a screening survey and a study questionnaire. Recovered participants in ImmuneRACE Cohort 3 were defined as having two consecutive negative NP/OP PCR tests, clearance from a healthcare professional, or resolution of symptoms. In the prospective study, whole blood, serum and a nasopharyngeal or oropharyngeal swab were collected from each participant by mobile phlebotomists. Over an approximately 2-month period, participants in the prospective study had the option of providing additional blood draws and questionnaires. Before DNA extraction, prospective study blood samples were shipped either frozen or at room temperature. CDR1 and CDR2 are read off the germline V gene (reference sequence) as LNHDA and SQIVND. The CDR3 starts with the cysteine, ends with the phenylalanine, and has 13 residues. Only the CDR3 part of the read is kept: 39 bases, read in frame from the first base. V gives up 1 base and J gives up 9 bases, and the segment between their germline ends measures 10 bases.

TCRbeta CDR3 regions were amplified from genomic DNA using the immunoSEQ Assay, a bias-controlled multiplex PCR. In the authors' own workflow: The number of nucleated cells in each sample was estimated from the amplification of reference gene primers within the assay. To quantify the absolute abundance of each unique TCRbeta CDR3 rearrangement, sequence reads were collapsed and filtered. For each sample, productive Simpson clonality was calculated as the square root of Simpson's diversity index across productive rearrangements. Held by TCRdb, this immuneACCESS table contains in-frame sequences only and omits some clones. Under half of the omission traces to an unresolved V gene where checked; the cause of the rest is unknown. The DNA was the basis for D and trimming; V, J and clone size are from that table. A total of under 300,000 clones appear in this sample, 70% to 85% of them only once. Jointly, the top ten make up about 15% of the sample.

As for this clone: The antigen this receptor binds is unknown. Base-call qualities are not available, and no considerably larger clone is one nucleotide away.

The specimen sequenced was PBMCs or T cells enriched from blood (not recorded which). This sequence uses TRBV19 and TRBJ2-1; a weak D assignment points to TRBD2 (6 bases agree). This receptor was identified in a man aged 35 to 55 who had recovered from COVID-19. The sequenced DNA is TGTGCCAGTAGTATAGTAACTAGCTCTGAGCAGTTCTTC. The translation is CASSIVTSSEQFF.